The TCR beta chain described here comes from a study of identical twins (TCRdb year 2016). Turning to the overall study: To test whether fetal clonotypes persist, this study deep-sequenced TCR alpha and beta repertoires from monozygotic twins, from unrelated adults of various ages, and from cord blood. To rule out contamination, replicate twin experiments were performed at different times with different library preparation protocols. General findings and caveats noted by the study authors: Compared with coincidental sharing between unrelated individuals, an excess of low generation-probability sequences was observed among out-of-frame TCR alpha sequences shared between twins. Recombination models systematically underestimated out-of-frame TCR alpha sharing in monozygotic twins but agreed with sharing between unrelated individuals. Invariant T cells such as MAIT and iNKT could partly confound zero-insertion analyses, though diverse VJ usage argued against this for most clonotypes. Because the same donors could not be followed over many years, the conclusions depended on cross-sectional statistical analysis. The excess sharing between twins in beta out-of-frame sequences was weaker because fewer shared sequences reduced the signal-to-noise ratio. Abundant cord blood beta clonotypes had fewer insertions, young adult naive repertoires showed a similar but weaker trend, and memory repertoires showed no such trend.

This clonotype has at least ten counts. This clone's antigen is unknown. A junction end diverges from the germline sequence, so it may reflect a read error. CDR1 MNHNS and CDR2 SASEGT are derived from the germline V gene. Inclusive of the bounding cysteine and phenylalanine, the CDR3 is 12 residues long. The read is trimmed to its CDR3 DNA, 36 bases read in frame from base 1. Library method: 5' RACE. TCRdb records Illumina HiSeq 2000 as the sequencer. Template switching added a universal primer binding site, and the final cDNA carried a unique molecular identifier that allowed TCR cDNA molecules to be counted accurately. First-strand cDNA for TCR alpha and beta chains was synthesized from specific primers in the conserved constant-segment region. Each cDNA library was double barcoded, with a SMART-Mk sample barcode plus Illumina barcodes, to control for contamination. TruSeq adapter sequences, together with Illumina sample barcodes, were added in two successive PCR steps. Sequencing of the TCR alpha and beta cDNA libraries was done on the Illumina HiSeq platform using custom primers. The original pipeline was this. Raw reads were processed with MiGEC to extract unique molecular identifiers, and MiXCR was used to determine CDR3 positions. Recombination models were inferred per individual with the repgenHMM and IGoR tools using an EM algorithm. The tcR package in R was used for shared clonotype analysis, with sharing normalized by the product of cloneset sizes. To study raw recombination free of thymic and clonal selection effects, out-of-frame nonproductive sequences were analyzed. The public reads were quality trimmed at Q25 with fastp and then assembled into clones with MiXCR by TCRdb, keeping productive beta chains. A single entry per CDR3 protein holds the most common genes and DNA from its merged rows. These V and J calls originate from TCRdb's pipeline instead of the authors' own analysis. For this sample there are about 720,000 distinct CDR3 sequences; more than 6.5% appear just once. The top ten constitute 0.75% to 1% of the sample.

Only healthy Caucasian donors were included. Three pairs of female monozygotic twins, all aged roughly 18 to 29 years, made up the twin cohort. The RNA used for TCR libraries was isolated from peripheral blood mononuclear cells. This sample also belongs to another study, concerning yellow fever vaccine responses in identical twins. As that second study puts it: The authors reported that the T cell response to vaccination in identical twins appeared partly convergent and partly personalized. In identical twins, the study followed T cell clones that responded to the vaccine with precision.

Sequencing input: PBMCs. The chain is encoded by TRBV6-1 joined to TRBJ2-1; 8 nucleotides in the junction match TRBD2. The origin of this receptor is a woman between 18 and 30 years old in good health. The CDR3 loop reads CASSVLSGATIF. The nucleotides read TGTGCCAGCAGTGTCCTTAGCGGGGCCACGATCTTC.